This T cell receptor (beta chain) is drawn from a study of T cell responses to AZD1222 COVID-19 vaccine. Whole-study findings and limits: Per reports, nearly half of all spike-specific TCRs target regions that are unmutated in variants. The breadth and depth of Spike-specific TCRs increased once two AZD1222 doses had been given.

The protocol was immunoSEQ multiplex PCR, while the TCRdb copy is restricted to in-frame clones and leaves out a portion. The profile covers 95,000 to 150,000 clones, with 75% to 90% appearing a single time and 3.1% taken by the ten largest. Germline V gene lookup returns CDR1 SGHRS and CDR2 YFSETQ. The CDR3 is 14 amino acids. Trimming shortened V by 6 bases and J by 8 bases, and 18 bases separated the two germline ends. A word on this clone: Antigen unknown.

The material was peripheral blood, obtained on day 0 of AZD1222 vaccination. The genes are TRBV5-1 and TRBJ2-1; D possibly corresponds to TRBD2 (6 bases). This clonotype was sampled from an adult in good health. DNA of the CDR3: TGCGCCAGCACGGAGGGCCAGGCCCCCTATGAGCAGTTCTTC. Its translation is CASTEGQAPYEQFF.